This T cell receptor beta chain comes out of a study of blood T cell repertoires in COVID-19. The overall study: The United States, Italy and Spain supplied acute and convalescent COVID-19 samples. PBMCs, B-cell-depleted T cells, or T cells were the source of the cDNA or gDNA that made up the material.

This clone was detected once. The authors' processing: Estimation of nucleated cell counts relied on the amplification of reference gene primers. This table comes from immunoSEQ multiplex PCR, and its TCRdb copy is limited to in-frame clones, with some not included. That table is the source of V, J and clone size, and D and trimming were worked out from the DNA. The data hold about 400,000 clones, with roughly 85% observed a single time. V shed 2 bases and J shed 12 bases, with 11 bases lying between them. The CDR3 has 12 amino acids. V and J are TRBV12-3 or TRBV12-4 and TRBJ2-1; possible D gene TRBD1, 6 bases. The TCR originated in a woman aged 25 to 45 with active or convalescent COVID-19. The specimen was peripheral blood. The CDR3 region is CASSLRGLGQFF. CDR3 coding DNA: TGTGCCAGCAGTTTAAGGGGGTTAGGGCAGTTCTTC.